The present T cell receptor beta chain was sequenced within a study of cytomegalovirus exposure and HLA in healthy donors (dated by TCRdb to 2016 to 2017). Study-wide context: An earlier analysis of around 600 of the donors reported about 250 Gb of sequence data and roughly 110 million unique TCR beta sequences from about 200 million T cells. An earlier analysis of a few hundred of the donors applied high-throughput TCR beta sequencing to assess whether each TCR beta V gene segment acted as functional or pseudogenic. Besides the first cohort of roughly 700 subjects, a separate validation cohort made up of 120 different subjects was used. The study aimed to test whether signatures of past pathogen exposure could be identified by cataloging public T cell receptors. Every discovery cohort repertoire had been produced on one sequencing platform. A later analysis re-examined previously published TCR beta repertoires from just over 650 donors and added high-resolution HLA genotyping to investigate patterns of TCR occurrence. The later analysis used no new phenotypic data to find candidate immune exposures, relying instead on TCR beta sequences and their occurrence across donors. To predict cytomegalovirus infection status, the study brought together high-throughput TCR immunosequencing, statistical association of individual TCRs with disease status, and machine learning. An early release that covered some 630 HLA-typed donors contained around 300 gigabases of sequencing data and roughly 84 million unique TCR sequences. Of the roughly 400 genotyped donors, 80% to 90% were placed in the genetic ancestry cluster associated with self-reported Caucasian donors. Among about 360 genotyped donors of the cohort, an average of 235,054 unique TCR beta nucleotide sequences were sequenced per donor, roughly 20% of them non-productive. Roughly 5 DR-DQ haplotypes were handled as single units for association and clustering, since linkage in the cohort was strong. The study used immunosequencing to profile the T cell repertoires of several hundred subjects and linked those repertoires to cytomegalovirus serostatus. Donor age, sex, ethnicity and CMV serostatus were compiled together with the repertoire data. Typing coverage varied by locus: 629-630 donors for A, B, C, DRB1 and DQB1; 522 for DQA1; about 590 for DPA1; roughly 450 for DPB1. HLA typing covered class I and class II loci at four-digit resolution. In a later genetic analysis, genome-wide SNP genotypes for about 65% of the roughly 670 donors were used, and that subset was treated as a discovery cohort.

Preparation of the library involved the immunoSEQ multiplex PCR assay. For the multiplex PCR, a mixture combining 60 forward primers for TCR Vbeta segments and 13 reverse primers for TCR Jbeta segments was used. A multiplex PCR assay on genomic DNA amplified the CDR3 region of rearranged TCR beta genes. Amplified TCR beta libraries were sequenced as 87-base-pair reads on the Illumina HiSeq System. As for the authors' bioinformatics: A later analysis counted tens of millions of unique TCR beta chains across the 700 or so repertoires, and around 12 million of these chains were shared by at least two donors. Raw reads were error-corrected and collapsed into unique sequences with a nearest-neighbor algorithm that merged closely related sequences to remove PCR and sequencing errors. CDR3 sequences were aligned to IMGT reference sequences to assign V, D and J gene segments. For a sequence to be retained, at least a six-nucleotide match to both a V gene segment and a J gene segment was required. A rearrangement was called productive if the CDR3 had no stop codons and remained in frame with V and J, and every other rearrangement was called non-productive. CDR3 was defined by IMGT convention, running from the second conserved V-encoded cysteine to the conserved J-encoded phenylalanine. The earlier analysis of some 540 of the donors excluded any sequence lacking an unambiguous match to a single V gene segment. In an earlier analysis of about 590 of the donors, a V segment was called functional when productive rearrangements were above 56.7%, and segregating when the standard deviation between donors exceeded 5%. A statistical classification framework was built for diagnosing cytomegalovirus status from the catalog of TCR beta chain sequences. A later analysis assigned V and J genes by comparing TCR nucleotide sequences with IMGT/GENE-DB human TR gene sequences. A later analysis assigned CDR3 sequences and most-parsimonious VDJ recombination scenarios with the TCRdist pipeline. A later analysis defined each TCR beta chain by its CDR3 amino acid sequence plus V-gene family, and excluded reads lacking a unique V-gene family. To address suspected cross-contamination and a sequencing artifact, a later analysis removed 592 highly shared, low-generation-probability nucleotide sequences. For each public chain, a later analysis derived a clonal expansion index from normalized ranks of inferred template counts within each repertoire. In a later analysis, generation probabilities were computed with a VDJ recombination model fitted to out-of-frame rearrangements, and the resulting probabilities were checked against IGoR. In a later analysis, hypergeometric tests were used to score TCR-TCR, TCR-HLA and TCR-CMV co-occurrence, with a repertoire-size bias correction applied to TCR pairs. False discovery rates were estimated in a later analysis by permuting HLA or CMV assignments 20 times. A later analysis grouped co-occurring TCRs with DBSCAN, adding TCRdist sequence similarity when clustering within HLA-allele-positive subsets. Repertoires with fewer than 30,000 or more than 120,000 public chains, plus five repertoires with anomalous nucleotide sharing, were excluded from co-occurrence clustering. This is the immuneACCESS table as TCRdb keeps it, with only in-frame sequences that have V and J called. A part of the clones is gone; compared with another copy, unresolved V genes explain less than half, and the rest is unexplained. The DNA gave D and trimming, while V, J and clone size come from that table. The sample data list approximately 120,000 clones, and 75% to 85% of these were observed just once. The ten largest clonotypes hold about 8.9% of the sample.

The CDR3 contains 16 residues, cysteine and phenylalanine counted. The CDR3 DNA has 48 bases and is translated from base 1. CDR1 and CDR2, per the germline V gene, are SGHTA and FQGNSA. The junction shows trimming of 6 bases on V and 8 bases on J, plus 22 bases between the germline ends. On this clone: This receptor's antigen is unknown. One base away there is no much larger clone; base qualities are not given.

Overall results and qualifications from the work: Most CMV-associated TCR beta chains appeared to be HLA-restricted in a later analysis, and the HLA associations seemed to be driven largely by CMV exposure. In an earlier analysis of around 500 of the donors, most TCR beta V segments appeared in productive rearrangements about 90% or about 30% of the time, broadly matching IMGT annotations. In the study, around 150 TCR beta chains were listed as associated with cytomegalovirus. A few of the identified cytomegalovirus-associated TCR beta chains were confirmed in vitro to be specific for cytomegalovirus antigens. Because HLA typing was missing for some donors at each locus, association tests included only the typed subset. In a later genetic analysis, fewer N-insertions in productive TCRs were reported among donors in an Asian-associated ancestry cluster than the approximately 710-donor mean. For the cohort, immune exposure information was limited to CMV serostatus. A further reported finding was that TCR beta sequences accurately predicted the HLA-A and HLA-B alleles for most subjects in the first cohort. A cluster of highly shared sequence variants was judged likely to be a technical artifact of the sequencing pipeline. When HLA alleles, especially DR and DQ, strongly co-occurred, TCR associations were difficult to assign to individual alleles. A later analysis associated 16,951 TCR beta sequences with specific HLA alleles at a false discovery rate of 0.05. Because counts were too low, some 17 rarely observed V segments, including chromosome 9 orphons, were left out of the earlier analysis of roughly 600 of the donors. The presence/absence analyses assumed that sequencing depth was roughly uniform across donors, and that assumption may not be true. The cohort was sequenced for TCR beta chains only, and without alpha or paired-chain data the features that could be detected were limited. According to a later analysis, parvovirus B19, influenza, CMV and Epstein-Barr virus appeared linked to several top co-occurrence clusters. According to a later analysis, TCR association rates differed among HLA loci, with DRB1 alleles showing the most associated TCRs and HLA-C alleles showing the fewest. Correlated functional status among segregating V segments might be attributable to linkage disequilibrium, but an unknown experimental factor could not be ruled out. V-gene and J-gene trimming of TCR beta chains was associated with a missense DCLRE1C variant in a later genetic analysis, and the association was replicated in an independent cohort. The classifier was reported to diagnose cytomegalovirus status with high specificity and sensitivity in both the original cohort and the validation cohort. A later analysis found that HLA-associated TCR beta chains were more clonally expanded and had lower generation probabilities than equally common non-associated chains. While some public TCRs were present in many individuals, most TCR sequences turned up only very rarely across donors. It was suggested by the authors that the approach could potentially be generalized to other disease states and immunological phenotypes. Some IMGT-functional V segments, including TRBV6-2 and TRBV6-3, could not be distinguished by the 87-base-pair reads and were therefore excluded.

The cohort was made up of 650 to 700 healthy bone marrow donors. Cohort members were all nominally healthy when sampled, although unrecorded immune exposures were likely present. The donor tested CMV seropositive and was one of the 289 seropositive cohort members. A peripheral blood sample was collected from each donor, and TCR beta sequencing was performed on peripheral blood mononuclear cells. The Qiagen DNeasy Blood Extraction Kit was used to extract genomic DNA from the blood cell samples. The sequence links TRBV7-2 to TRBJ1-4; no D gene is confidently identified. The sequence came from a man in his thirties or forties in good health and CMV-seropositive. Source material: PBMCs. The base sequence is TGTGCCAGCAGTCCAGACCCCCTGAGGGCCCGGGAAAAACTGTTTTTT. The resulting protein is CASSPDPLRAREKLFF. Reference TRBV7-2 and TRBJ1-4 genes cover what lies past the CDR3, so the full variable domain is GAGVSQSPSNKVTEKGKDVELRCDPISGHTALYWYRQSLGQGLEFLIYFQGNSAPDKSGLPSDRFSAERTGGSVSTLTIQRTQQEDSAVYLCASSPDPLRAREKLFFGSGTQLSVL.